These 27 T cell receptor beta chains share one sample of origin, sequenced in a study of identical twins. TCRdb passed the 5' RACE reads through MiXCR, listing each CDR3 protein once. The table has hundreds of thousands of distinct CDR3 sequences, around an eighth seen once. A further study also used this sample, focusing on yellow fever vaccine responses in identical twins.

Sequencing was performed on PBMCs. The receptors here all came from a woman between 18 and 29 years old in good health.

This clonotype occurred a few times. The chain couples TRBV12-3 or TRBV12-4 to TRBJ2-2, with D possibly TRBD1 on 6 matching bases. This CDR3 has 15 amino acids. V dropped 7 bases and J dropped 0 bases, with 12 bases sitting between them. The CDR3 DNA follows: TGTGCCAGCACTACAGGGTCGTCGAACACCGGGGAGCTGTTTTTT. Amino acid sequence: CASTTGSSNTGELFF.

This clonotype showed up many times. The gene calls are TRBV24-1 and TRBJ2-3; weak D call: TRBD2 (5 bases). V was trimmed by 8 bases and J by 3 bases, leaving 11 bases between them. This CDR3 spans 13 amino acids. Germline CDR1 reads KGHDR; CDR2 reads SFDVKD. The CDR3 DNA reads as TGTGCCACCAACGCAGGAGGTACAGATACGCAGTATTTT. Translated, it gives CATNAGGTDTQYF.

The rearrangement uses TRBV5-1 and TRBJ1-4; weak D call: TRBD1 (6 bases). There are 16 residues in the CDR3. Trimming took 3 bases from V and 1 from J, leaving 13 bases between them. Germline V gene sequence: CDR1 SGHRS, CDR2 YFSETQ. CDR3 bases: TGCGCCAGCAGCTGGGGAGAACAGGGAACTAATGAAAAACTGTTTTTT. Encoded protein: CASSWGEQGTNEKLFF.

J is TRBJ2-1 and V is TRBV25-1; TRBD1 might be the D (5 bases). CDR1 is MGHDK and CDR2 is SYGVNS in the germline V gene. Deletions cut 3 bases from V and 2 bases from J, with 8 bases between. CDR3 size: 14 residues. The CDR3 loop reads CASSDRVPYNEQFF. The DNA of the CDR3 is TGTGCCAGCAGTGACAGGGTACCCTACAATGAGCAGTTCTTC.

This clonotype showed up many times. The CDR3 region has the DNA TGTGCCAGCAGACCGGGACAGGGGGCCGAAAACATTCAGTACTTC. Protein sequence: CASRPGQGAENIQYF. J is TRBJ2-4 and V is TRBV7-9; 12 bases fit TRBD1. Germline CDR1 SEHNR, CDR2 FQNEAQ (reference sequence). V gave up 6 bases and J gave up 5 bases; unmatched junction bases: 5. This CDR3 spans 15 amino acids.

The V call is TRBV20-1, the J call TRBJ2-5; TRBD2 agrees at 9 bases. This CDR3 region has 15 residues. The ends lost 0 bases at V and 5 bases at J; junction bases unmatched: 7. Germline loops: CDR1 DFQATT, CDR2 SNEGSKA (reference sequence). This chain's CDR3 is CSARDRLAGFETQYF. For the CDR3, the DNA is TGCAGTGCTAGAGATAGGCTAGCGGGATTTGAGACCCAGTACTTC.

The J gene is TRBJ1-2, the V gene TRBV28, with no clear D. The CDR3 runs to 11 residues. Between the trimmed V and J ends, which lost 6 bases and 6 bases, there was a span of 8 bases. The V gene's germline CDR1 is MDHEN and CDR2 SYDVKM. The CDR3 here is CASSTYNGYTF. For the CDR3, the DNA is TGTGCCAGCAGCACATACAATGGCTACACCTTC.

In its sample, this clonotype was seen many times. The genes are TRBV12-3 or TRBV12-4 and TRBJ2-1, with D hard to call. This CDR3 has 11 residues. V lost 6 bases and J lost 6, with 6 bases in between. The CDR3 loop is CASSPANEQFF. CDR3 DNA: TGTGCCAGCAGCCCCGCCAATGAGCAGTTCTTC.

This clonotype turned up a few times. V and J are TRBV20-1 and TRBJ2-2; no reliable D call. This CDR3 spans 14 amino acids. The V end lost 0 bases, the J end lost 8 bases, and 13 bases lay between the germline ends. Looked up from germline, CDR1 is DFQATT and CDR2 is SNEGSKA (reference sequence). Here the CDR3 reads CSARDSGSSGELFF. The CDR3 bases are TGCAGTGCTAGAGATTCGGGCAGTTCGGGGGAGCTGTTTTTT.

The CDR3 region has the DNA TGTGCCAGTACCGCCTTAACTAGCAATCAGCCCCAGCATTTT. This sequence encodes CASTALTSNQPQHF. The rearrangement links TRBV19 to TRBJ1-5; D gene ambiguous. Trimming left V 7 bases short and J 0 bases short, with 10 bases between. The CDR3 is 14 residues long. Germline CDR1 is LNHDA and CDR2 is SQIVND (reference sequence).

This clonotype was seen at least ten times. The chain recombines TRBV12-3 or TRBV12-4 with TRBJ1-3; D remains ambiguous. The CDR3 runs to 14 residues. The V end lost 4 bases, the J end lost 4 bases, and 11 bases lay between the germline ends. The CDR3 bases are TGTGCCAGCAGTTACCGGGCGGCAGGAAACACCATATATTTT. It yields the protein CASSYRAAGNTIYF.

This clonotype came up a few times. The gene calls are TRBV5-1 and TRBJ2-5; 7 bases agree with TRBD2. Per germline, CDR1 SGHRS and CDR2 YFSETQ. V was clipped by 5 bases and J by 1 base; unmatched bases: 5. CDR3 length equals 14 residues. The CDR3, as DNA: TGCGCCAGCAGTTGGGAGGGAGTCCAAGAGACCCAGTACTTC. Protein: CASSWEGVQETQYF.

This clonotype was observed a handful of times. The CDR3 nucleotides are TGTGCCAGCAGCCACGGGGGAACAAACACCGGGGAGCTGTTTTTT. Amino acid sequence: CASSHGGTNTGELFF. The V call is TRBV6-1, the J call TRBJ2-2; tentatively, D is TRBD2 (6 bases). This CDR3 region has 15 residues. V was shortened by 6 bases and J by 2 bases, with 13 bases between the two germline ends. Germline CDR1 MNHNS, CDR2 SASEGT.

This chain links TRBV3-1 with TRBJ2-1; D unclear. This CDR3 comprises 17 residues. Germline CDR1 LGHDT, CDR2 YNNKEL (reference sequence). V lost 11 bases and J 4 bases, leaving 27 bases between the germline ends. CDR3: CALCPPLTRLRYNEQFF. CDR3 sequence (DNA): TGTGCCCTCTGTCCCCCTCTCACACGCCTTCGGTACAATGAGCAGTTCTTC.

This clonotype was counted a few times. CDR3 sequence reads: CASSSTRQGGFTEAFF. The CDR3 bases are TGTGCCAGCAGCTCCACCCGACAGGGGGGGTTTACTGAAGCTTTCTTT. This rearrangement joins TRBV5-5 to TRBJ1-1, with TRBD1 matching 9 bases. The J segment lost 5 bases and the V segment lost 3 bases, leaving 11 bases of the junction unmatched. CDR1 and CDR2 (germline): SGHKS, YYEKEE (reference sequence). The CDR3 extends over 16 amino acids.

The J gene is TRBJ1-2, the V gene TRBV12-3 or TRBV12-4; maybe TRBD1 (6 bases). V was cut by 5 bases and J by 2 bases, with 15 bases left in between. There are 15 residues in the CDR3. Written as DNA, the CDR3 is TGTGCCAGCAGTCAACAGACAGGAGCCAACTATGGCTACACCTTC. Translated, it gives CASSQQTGANYGYTF.

This clonotype was found once. The V gene is TRBV7-9, the J gene TRBJ2-7; 12 nucleotides align to TRBD2. Germline CDR1 reads SEHNR; CDR2 reads FQNEAQ (reference sequence). With V trimmed by 5 bases and J by 4 bases, 12 bases remained unmatched. CDR3 size: 17 residues. The CDR3 loop is CASSEPGTSGQKYEQYF. Here the CDR3 DNA reads TGTGCCAGCAGCGAACCCGGGACTAGCGGGCAGAAATACGAGCAGTACTTC.

The chain combines TRBV5-6 with TRBJ2-3, with TRBD1 matching over 9 bases. The germline CDR1 and CDR2 sequences are SGHDT and YYEEEE. The CDR3 length is 17 residues. With V trimmed by 4 bases and J by 5 bases, 14 bases remained unmatched. Here the CDR3 DNA reads TGTGCCAGCAGCACCTATTTGGGGACAGGGATGATAGATACGCAGTATTTT. Its translation: CASSTYLGTGMIDTQYF. The full variable domain, completed using reference TRBV5-6 and TRBJ2-3, is DAGVTQSPTHLIKTRGQQVTLRCSPKSGHDTVSWYQQALGQGPQFIFQYYEEEERQRGNFPDRFSGHQFPNYSSELNVNALLLGDSALYLCASSTYLGTGMIDTQYFGPGTRLTVL.

This clonotype has ten or more counts. The chain employs TRBV12-3 or TRBV12-4 and TRBJ2-5, with D possibly TRBD1 on 6 matching bases. V was trimmed by 3 bases and J by 1 base, leaving 9 bases between them. This CDR3 comprises 14 residues. Here the CDR3 DNA reads TGTGCCAGCAGTTTCGGACAGATCCAAGAGACCCAGTACTTC. It yields the protein CASSFGQIQETQYF.

The chain couples TRBV7-9 to TRBJ2-5; tentative D call: TRBD1 (6 bases). This CDR3 contains 14 residues. The V gene's germline CDR1 is SEHNR and CDR2 FQNEAQ (reference sequence). Trimming pared 2 bases from V and 2 bases from J, leaving 9 bases between. The CDR3: CASSLRQEQETQYF. DNA of the CDR3: TGTGCCAGCAGCTTAAGACAGGAACAAGAGACCCAGTACTTC.

The chain employs TRBV5-6 and TRBJ2-7, with 8 nucleotides matching TRBD1. V gave up 3 bases and J gave up 3 bases; unmatched junction bases: 8. Germline loops: CDR1 SGHDT, CDR2 YYEEEE. The CDR3 runs 15 residues. For the CDR3, the DNA is TGTGCCAGCAGCTCTATTCAGGGGGCTAGCTACGAGCAGTACTTC. This codes for CASSSIQGASYEQYF.

The genes are TRBV14 and TRBJ2-1, with 14 bases aligning to TRBD2. This CDR3 is 17 amino acids long. Germline V gene data show CDR1 as SGHDN and CDR2 as FVKESK. Trimming took 5 bases from V and 3 from J; bases not matched to a gene: 6. The CDR3 DNA follows: TGTGCCAGCAGCTCGGGACTAGCGGGGGTGATCTACAATGAGCAGTTCTTC. This translates into CASSSGLAGVIYNEQFF.

The rearrangement links TRBV27 to TRBJ2-7, with a possible D match to TRBD2 (6 bases). V was cut by 4 bases and J by 6 bases, with 13 bases left in between. The CDR3 has 13 residues. CDR1 MNHEY and CDR2 SMNVEV come from the germline V gene (reference sequence). The CDR3 DNA is TGTGCCAGCAGTTCCGTCGGGGGTGGCGAGCAGTACGTC. Translation gives CASSSVGGGEQYV.

This clonotype was seen only a few times. V gene TRBV20-1 combines with J gene TRBJ2-1, with 11 bases identical to TRBD2. The CDR3 is 13 amino acids. CDR1 is DFQATT, CDR2 SNEGSKA, per germline (reference sequence). The CDR3 protein is CSSSGGHNNEQFF. CDR3 DNA sequence: TGCAGCTCTAGCGGGGGGCATAACAATGAGCAGTTCTTC.

The table lists this clonotype with a few counts. The V gene is TRBV24-1, the J gene TRBJ2-3; 12 bases line up with TRBD1. The CDR3 has 17 amino acids. The germline V gene has CDR1 KGHDR and CDR2 SFDVKD. Trimming cost V 4 bases and J 5 bases; bases outside gene matches: 9. The CDR3 nucleotides are TGTGCCACCAGTGAGGGGACAGGGGGCACCTTCCTAGATACGCAGTATTTT. Its protein product is CATSEGTGGTFLDTQYF.

The table lists this clonotype with many counts. The chain links TRBV28 to TRBJ2-3; 11 positions match TRBD1. Germline assignment: CDR1 MDHEN and CDR2 SYDVKM. The CDR3 runs 15 residues. V was pared by 6 bases and J by 3 bases, with 5 bases of the junction left unmatched. CDR3 DNA: TGTGCCAGCAGGACGGGACAGGGGGTGACAGATACGCAGTATTTT. Translating gives CASRTGQGVTDTQYF.

The chain has TRBV7-7 and TRBJ2-5; 7 bases agree with TRBD2. CDR1 and CDR2 (germline): SSHAT, FNYEAQ (reference sequence). Trimming cost V 0 bases and J 5 bases; bases outside gene matches: 6. The CDR3 sequence is 15 residues long. In nucleotides, the CDR3 is TGTGCCAGCAGCTTAGCAGTTCGGGGAGGGGAGACCCAGTACTTC. It is translated as CASSLAVRGGETQYF.